The 14 T cell receptor beta chains given below trace back to one sample, sequenced in a study of shared clonotypes between healthy human individuals. Positive CCR7 selection of CD45RO-negative cells yielded the naive CD8 cells, and terminally differentiated effector memory CD45RA+ cells were excluded. Libraries were prepared by immunoSEQ multiplex PCR; TCRdb keeps only in-frame clonotypes and omits some of them. The sample comprises over 800,000 clones, 90% to 95% of which are singletons, and 20% to 30% rests with the top ten. The sample taken for sequencing was naive CD8+ T cells sorted from blood. These receptor sequences come from a man aged 25 to 45 in good health.

The chain employs TRBV21-1 and TRBJ1-5. TRBV21-1 is reported as a pseudogene. The CDR3 runs to 15 residues. The CDR3 here is CASTPTGGFNQPQHF. The CDR3 DNA reads TGTGCCAGCACTCCTACGGGGGGATTCAATCAGCCCCAGCATTTT.

V is TRBV28 and J is TRBJ1-1; D remains ambiguous. V lost 3 bases and J lost 0, with 8 bases in between. The CDR3 is 14 amino acids. Germline V gives CDR1 MDHEN, CDR2 SYDVKM. In DNA form, the CDR3 reads TGTGCCAGCAGTTTCCCAGCCATGAACACTGAAGCTTTCTTT. Translation gives CASSFPAMNTEAFF.

This chain links TRBV7-9 with TRBJ1-1; TRBD1 might be the D (6 bases). CDR1 and CDR2 from the germline V gene are SEHNR and FQNEAQ (reference sequence). The ends were cut back, 6 bases at V and 4 bases at J, with 9 bases in the middle. CDR3 length: 12 residues. The CDR3 spells CASSKGGTEAFF. The CDR3 coding sequence is TGTGCCAGCAGTAAAGGGGGCACTGAAGCTTTCTTT. Full variable domain (missing parts from reference TRBV7-9 and TRBJ1-1): DTGVSQNPRHKITKRGQNVTFRCDPISEHNRLYWYRQTLGQGPEFLTYFQNEAQLEKSRLLSDRFSAERPKGSFSTLEIQRTEQGDSAMYLCASSKGGTEAFFGQGTRLTVV.

The chain uses TRBV9 and TRBJ2-1; possibly TRBD2 for D (5 bases). CDR3 length equals 15 residues. V lost 4 bases and J lost 2, with 13 bases in between. From germline, CDR1 is SGDLS and CDR2 YYNGEE. In nucleotides, the CDR3 is TGTGCCAGCAGCTTCAAAGCGGAGCCCTACAATGAGCAGTTCTTC. This gives the protein CASSFKAEPYNEQFF. The entire variable domain, with the rest obtained from reference TRBV9 and TRBJ2-1, is as follows: DSGVTQTPKHLITATGQRVTLRCSPRSGDLSVYWYQQSLDQGLQFLIQYYNGEERAKGNILERFSAQQFPDLHSELNLSSLELGDSALYFCASSFKAEPYNEQFFGPGTRLTVL.

J is TRBJ2-4 and V is TRBV25-1; D unclear. The V gene lost 4 bases and the J gene lost 5 bases, with 15 bases spanning the gap. This CDR3 is built from 15 residues. Germline V gives CDR1 MGHDK, CDR2 SYGVNS. CDR3 nucleotides: TGTGCCAGCAGTGGTGACCCTTCCACAGAAAACATTCAGTACTTC. Amino acid sequence: CASSGDPSTENIQYF. Full variable domain (outside the CDR3, taken from reference TRBV25-1 and TRBJ2-4): EADIYQTPRYLVIGTGKKITLECSQTMGHDKMYWYQQDPGMELHLIHYSYGVNSTEKGDLSSESTVSRIRTEHFPLTLESARPSHTSQYLCASSGDPSTENIQYFGAGTRLSVL.

This clone was found a few times. This CDR3 is also generated by other DNA sequences in the sample. The chain has TRBV10-2 and TRBJ2-7; D gene ambiguous. This CDR3 is 13 amino acids long. V dropped 3 bases and J dropped 3 bases, with 9 bases sitting between them. CDR1 and CDR2 from the germline V gene are WSHSY and SAAADI. CDR3 nucleotide sequence: TGCGCCAGCAGTGACGTCGGCGTCTACGAGCAGTACTTC. This encodes CASSDVGVYEQYF.

The CDR3 region has the DNA TGTGCCAGCAGCTTAGTGAGCGGCCTATACAATGAGCAGTTCTTC. Translated, it gives CASSLVSGLYNEQFF. The chain links TRBV7-9 to TRBJ2-1, with D possibly TRBD2 on 5 matching bases. The length of the CDR3 is 15 residues. Germline CDR1 SEHNR, CDR2 FQNEAQ (reference sequence). V shed 1 base and J shed 4 bases, with 11 bases lying between them.

The V gene is TRBV19, the J gene TRBJ1-5; D not certain. The CDR3 has 18 residues. Deletions cut 1 base from V and 7 bases from J, with 23 bases between. CDR1 LNHDA and CDR2 SQIVND come from the germline V gene (reference sequence). CDR3 nucleotides: TGTGCCAGTAGTATAGTTTCGGTAGTGGCATCACACAACCAGCCCCAGCATTTT. It codes for CASSIVSVVASHNQPQHF.

The chain employs TRBV25-1 and TRBJ2-2, with D perhaps assigned TRBD1 or TRBD2 (5 bases each). V lost 6 bases, J lost 6 bases, and 14 bases lay in between. The germline V gene encodes CDR1 MGHDK and CDR2 SYGVNS. This CDR3 comprises 14 residues. The CDR3, as DNA: TGTGCCAGCAGCGGGACGCACACGGCCGGGGAGCTGTTTTTT. Its translation: CASSGTHTAGELFF.

This clone has only one observation. The chain is built from TRBV5-5 and TRBJ2-7, with unresolved D. The CDR3 totals 13 residues. Germline CDR1 SGHKS, CDR2 YYEKEE (reference sequence). The V end lost 6 bases, the J end lost 0 bases, and 10 bases lay between the germline ends. The CDR3 sequence: CASISQSSYEQYF. Written as DNA, the CDR3 is TGTGCCAGCATCTCTCAAAGCTCCTACGAGCAGTACTTC.

This clone was picked up one time. The chain is built from TRBV9 and TRBJ2-7; D call uncertain. The CDR3 is 14 residues long. Trimming pared 0 bases from V and 1 base from J, leaving 8 bases between. Germline assignment: CDR1 SGDLS and CDR2 YYNGEE. CDR3 region: CASSVEVLSYEQYF. CDR3 in DNA: TGTGCCAGCAGCGTAGAGGTCCTGTCCTACGAGCAGTACTTC.

The J gene is TRBJ2-7, the V gene TRBV6-1, with 7 positions matching TRBD1. V lost 8 bases, J lost 3 bases, and 7 bases stayed unmatched. The V gene's germline CDR1 is MNHNS and CDR2 SASEGT. The CDR3 spans 13 residues. CDR3 bases: TGTGCCAGCTCAGACAGGGATTTCTACGAGCAGTACTTC. This codes for CASSDRDFYEQYF.

The rearrangement uses TRBV5-1 and TRBJ2-1; D is undetermined. Trimming stripped 4 bases from V and 6 bases from J, with 14 bases between. This CDR3 is built from 14 residues. Looked up from germline, CDR1 is SGHRS and CDR2 is YFSETQ. CDR3 region: CASSEEFGFNEQFF. CDR3 nucleotides: TGCGCCAGCAGCGAGGAATTCGGTTTCAATGAGCAGTTCTTC. The entire variable domain, with the rest obtained from reference TRBV5-1 and TRBJ2-1, is as follows: KAGVTQTPRYLIKTRGQQVTLSCSPISGHRSVSWYQQTPGQGLQFLFEYFSETQRNKGNFPGRFSGRQFSNSRSEMNVSTLELGDSALYLCASSEEFGFNEQFFGPGTRLTVL.

This chain links TRBV7-6 with TRBJ2-7; TRBD2 matches at 13 bases. This CDR3 is built from 18 residues. J lost 3 bases, V lost 1 base, and 9 bases had no gene match. Germline V gene data show CDR1 as SGHVS and CDR2 as FNYEAQ. The CDR3 sequence: CASSLEPGLAGHSYEQYF. In DNA, the CDR3 is TGTGCCAGCAGCTTAGAACCGGGACTAGCGGGGCATAGCTACGAGCAGTACTTC.